A single sample is the source of the 3 T cell receptor beta chains below, sequenced in a study of blood T cell repertoires in COVID-19. The repertoire was sequenced with immunoSEQ multiplex PCR; TCRdb's copy has only in-frame clones and lacks some. The sample lists about 240,000 clones; roughly four fifths were seen once. Input material: peripheral blood. These receptors all come from a man aged 25-45 years who had recovered from COVID-19.

The count of this clone is one. The chain has TRBV2 and TRBJ2-5, with D maybe TRBD1 (6 bases). The ends were cut back, 7 bases at V and 4 bases at J, with 25 bases in the middle. Germline values: CDR1 SNHLY, CDR2 FYNNEI. The CDR3 is 17 residues long. Here the CDR3 reads CASIPFGDTGGRETQYF. Here the CDR3 DNA reads TGTGCCAGCATTCCCTTCGGGGACACGGGTGGTAGAGAGACCCAGTACTTC.

The CDR3 DNA reads TGTGCCAGCTCAATCCAGGGCTATGAGCAGTTCTTC. Its translation: CASSIQGYEQFF. The V gene is TRBV27, the J gene TRBJ2-1; possible D gene TRBD1, 5 bases. Germline V CDR1 and CDR2: MNHEY, SMNVEV (reference sequence). This CDR3 comprises 12 residues. V was pared by 8 bases and J by 8 bases, with 13 bases between.

This chain connects TRBV7-8 to TRBJ2-7; possible D gene TRBD1, 6 bases. CDR3 length: 13 amino acids. V lost 4 bases to trimming and J lost 6 bases, with 13 bases between them. Germline assignment: CDR1 SGHVS and CDR2 FQNEAQ. The chain's CDR3 is CASSWMGAPEQYV. The CDR3 DNA reads as TGTGCCAGCAGCTGGATGGGGGCCCCCGAGCAGTACGTC.